These T cell receptor beta chains were read from a single sample in a study of identical twins. TCRdb reprocessed the 5' RACE reads with MiXCR, giving one entry per CDR3 protein. The sample lists 1.5 million to 2 million distinct CDR3 sequences; more than 30% were seen once. Sequencing was carried out using cord blood. The receptors were gathered from a newborn girl in good health. CDR3s include the opening cysteine and the closing phenylalanine or tryptophan. The D gene is left open where the match is weak. Some rows have no size entry. The others give once, few or many, or a class for an expanded clone.

v_call: TRBV2
j_call: TRBJ1-5
clone_size: -
d_call: -
cdr3_nt: TGTGCCAGCAGGGAGGGTGGGCTGAGACAGATTTATCAGCCCCAGCATTTT
cdr3_aa: CASREGGLRQIYQPQHF

v_call: TRBV13
j_call: TRBJ1-6
clone_size: -
d_call: TRBD1
cdr3_nt: TGTGCCAGCAGCTCAACGGAAGGGACAGGGGATAATTCACCCCTCCACTTT
cdr3_aa: CASSSTEGTGDNSPLHF

v_call: TRBV6-2/TRBV6-3
j_call: TRBJ2-3
clone_size: -
d_call: -
cdr3_nt: TGTGCCAGCAGTTCGGCCATAGGTACGCAGTATTTT
cdr3_aa: CASSSAIGTQYF

v_call: TRBV7-2
j_call: TRBJ2-1
clone_size: few
d_call: TRBD2
cdr3_nt: TGTGCCAGCAGCTTAAGCGTAAGCGGGGGCCACAATGAGCAGTTCTTC
cdr3_aa: CASSLSVSGGHNEQFF

v_call: TRBV20-1
j_call: TRBJ2-5
clone_size: -
d_call: TRBD2
cdr3_nt: TGCAGTGCTAGAGGGGACGGGGGGACGTACCAAGAGACCCAGTACTTC
cdr3_aa: CSARGDGGTYQETQYF

v_call: TRBV5-1
j_call: TRBJ2-3
clone_size: few
d_call: TRBD2
cdr3_nt: TGCGCCAGCAGCCGGCCCCGAGAGACTAGCGGATTCACAGATACGCAGTATTTT
cdr3_aa: CASSRPRETSGFTDTQYF

v_call: TRBV29-1
j_call: TRBJ2-4
clone_size: few
d_call: -
cdr3_nt: TGCAGCGTTGAAGAGAGGGCCAAAAACATTCAGTACTTC
cdr3_aa: CSVEERAKNIQYF

v_call: TRBV28
j_call: TRBJ2-4
clone_size: once
d_call: TRBD2
cdr3_nt: TGTGCCAGCAGTTTCGTCCAGGTAGCGGGGACCAAAAACATTCAGTACTTC
cdr3_aa: CASSFVQVAGTKNIQYF

v_call: TRBV5-1
j_call: TRBJ2-3
clone_size: -
d_call: -
cdr3_nt: TGCGCCAGCAGCCCGGTCCAGGGCACAGATACGCAGTATTTT
cdr3_aa: CASSPVQGTDTQYF

v_call: TRBV20-1
j_call: TRBJ2-2
clone_size: -
d_call: -
cdr3_nt: TGCAGTGCAACTCCGGAGGGGATCGGGGAGCTGTTTTTT
cdr3_aa: CSATPEGIGELFF

v_call: TRBV3-1
j_call: TRBJ2-7
clone_size: few
d_call: TRBD1
cdr3_nt: TGTGCCAGCAGCCAGCCGCGACAGGGCGACTACGAGCAGTACTTC
cdr3_aa: CASSQPRQGDYEQYF

v_call: TRBV11-2
j_call: TRBJ2-1
clone_size: -
d_call: -
cdr3_nt: TGTGCCAGCAGCCCCATCTGGGACTCTAACAATGAGCAGTTCTTC
cdr3_aa: CASSPIWDSNNEQFF

v_call: TRBV18
j_call: TRBJ2-7
clone_size: -
d_call: -
cdr3_nt: TGTGCCAGCTCACCAACAGGGCCTCGGGCCTACGAGCAGTACTTC
cdr3_aa: CASSPTGPRAYEQYF

v_call: TRBV20-1
j_call: TRBJ2-5
clone_size: -
d_call: TRBD1
cdr3_nt: TGCAGTGCTAGAGGAGGCGAGGCGACAGGGCAAGAGACCCAGTACTTC
cdr3_aa: CSARGGEATGQETQYF

v_call: TRBV2
j_call: TRBJ2-1
clone_size: -
d_call: -
cdr3_nt: TGTGCCAGCAGTGAAGTGGTCGAGCCGGGGAATGAGCAGTTCTTC
cdr3_aa: CASSEVVEPGNEQFF

v_call: TRBV5-1
j_call: TRBJ2-3
clone_size: few
d_call: TRBD1
cdr3_nt: TGCGCCAGCAGCTTGATGGGACAGGGAGATACGCAGTATTTT
cdr3_aa: CASSLMGQGDTQYF

v_call: TRBV7-9
j_call: TRBJ2-7
clone_size: few
d_call: -
cdr3_nt: TGTGCCAGCAGCTCCAAATCCTACGAGCAGTACTTC
cdr3_aa: CASSSKSYEQYF

v_call: TRBV6-5
j_call: TRBJ2-1
clone_size: -
d_call: TRBD2
cdr3_nt: TGTGTCAGCAGTTACTCGATTCCGACTAGCGGGGGGCCCTGGAATGAGCAGTTCTTC
cdr3_aa: CVSSYSIPTSGGPWNEQFF

v_call: TRBV12-3/TRBV12-4
j_call: TRBJ2-7
clone_size: -
d_call: -
cdr3_nt: TGTGCCAGCAGTTTAAGTGTATGGGGAAAGAGCGCCTACGAGCAGTACTTC
cdr3_aa: CASSLSVWGKSAYEQYF